The 12 T cell receptor beta chains below all came from one sample that was sequenced in a study of T-cell reconstitution after alpha-beta-depleted transplantation in children. As it was prepared, the TCRbeta library received unique molecular identifiers. MiXCR, applied by TCRdb to the PCR reads, yields one record per CDR3 protein. The sample lists fewer than 350,000 distinct CDR3 sequences; 10% were seen once. The specimen was PBMCs, collected before TCRalphabeta/CD19-depleted stem cell transplant. The receptors here all came from a boy in the first two years of life with acute myeloid leukemia, due to receive a stem cell transplant.

This clonotype was seen only a few times. The chain carries TRBV7-2 and TRBJ2-6; the D gene is possibly TRBD1 (5 bases). The CDR3 loop spans 15 amino acids. Germline V gene data show CDR1 as SGHTA and CDR2 as FQGNSA. Between the trimmed V and J ends, which lost 2 bases and 4 bases, there was a span of 9 bases. CDR3 residues: CASSLPGNGANVLTF. In DNA, the CDR3 is TGTGCCAGCAGCTTACCAGGGAACGGGGCCAACGTCCTGACTTTC.

Comment on this clonotype: It may be a read error: a sequence one base away is much more abundant. The chain has TRBV20-1 and TRBJ2-1; D not certain. CDR3 length: 11 residues. V was clipped by 3 bases and J by 7 bases, with 7 bases between them. The germline gives CDR1 DFQATT, CDR2 SNEGSKA (reference sequence). CDR3 in DNA: TGCAGTGCTAGTCTCCGGAATGAGCAGTTCTTC. Encoded protein: CSASLRNEQFF.

The sample holds a few counts of this clonotype. The V gene is TRBV6-5, the J gene TRBJ2-7; 9 nucleotides line up with TRBD1. This CDR3 has 15 residues. Germline CDR1 reads MNHEY; CDR2 reads SVGAGI. After removal of 4 bases from V and 3 bases from J, the junction contained 7 bases not matched to a gene. This CDR3 is CASSWDREGSYEQYF. For the CDR3, the DNA is TGTGCCAGCAGTTGGGACAGGGAAGGGAGCTACGAGCAGTACTTC.

The chain carries TRBV9 and TRBJ1-2; 10 bases line up with TRBD1. The CDR3 consists of 15 residues. Germline CDR1 is SGDLS and CDR2 is YYNGEE. V lost 3 bases and J lost 5; bases outside the gene matches: 7. The CDR3 is CASSAAGTGEYGYTF. For the CDR3, the DNA is TGTGCCAGCAGCGCCGCCGGGACAGGGGAATATGGCTACACCTTC.

A word on this clonotype: A read error may explain this, as a much larger clone is one base away. The conserved phenylalanine or tryptophan is not found at the CDR3 terminus, so this likely reflects a read error. The chain links TRBV29-1 to TRBJ2-1; no clear D. Germline loops: CDR1 SQVTM, CDR2 ANQGSEA. With 4 bases removed from V and 1 base from J, the gap between germline ends came to 8 bases. The CDR3 consists of 13 residues. The CDR3 bases are TGCAGCGTTGCCGTCGGATCCTACAATGAGCAGTTCCTC. It specifies CSVAVGSYNEQFL.

This clonotype occurred many times. The rearrangement uses TRBV5-8 and TRBJ1-2; D gene unclear. The CDR3 length is 13 residues. The V gene's germline CDR1 is SGHTS and CDR2 YDEGEE. V lost 2 bases to trimming and J lost 4 bases, with 9 bases between them. CDR3 protein: CASSFIAVYGYTF. DNA of the CDR3: TGTGCCAGCAGCTTTATTGCCGTCTATGGCTACACCTTC.

Many counts were recorded for this clonotype. V usage is TRBV29-1 and J usage is TRBJ2-3, with 8 positions matching TRBD1. The CDR3 length is 12 residues. Germline assignment: CDR1 SQVTM and CDR2 ANQGSEA. J gave up 4 bases and V 4 bases, and 1 base lay outside the gene matches. CDR3 protein: CSVGQGPDTQYF. DNA for the CDR3: TGCAGCGTTGGACAGGGGCCAGATACGCAGTATTTT.

The table lists this clonotype with many counts. J is TRBJ1-1 and V is TRBV12-3 or TRBV12-4; 8 nucleotides line up with TRBD1. The CDR3 is 15 amino acids. The ends lost 6 bases at V and 0 bases at J; junction bases unmatched: 6. The CDR3: CASRHGQGLNTEAFF. The CDR3 DNA follows: TGTGCCAGCAGGCATGGACAGGGATTGAACACTGAAGCTTTCTTT.

This clonotype was counted ten times or more. The V call is TRBV5-7, the J call TRBJ1-6; 9 bases are a match to TRBD1. TRBV5-7 is classed as an ORF, of uncertain function. Trimming took 4 bases from V and 3 from J; bases not matched to a gene: 8. This CDR3 is built from 17 residues. CDR3 sequence (DNA): TGTGCCAGCAGCCTTCCGGGACAGGGCCTCTATAATTCACCCCTCCACTTT. This gives the protein CASSLPGQGLYNSPLHF.

Ten or more counts support this clonotype. This sequence joins TRBV4-3 and TRBJ2-5; possible D gene TRBD1, 6 bases. There are 12 residues in the CDR3. Trimming pared 3 bases from V and 7 bases from J, leaving 9 bases between. Germline-derived CDR1 and CDR2 are LGHNA and YSLEER. The CDR3 DNA is TGCGCCAGCAGCCACCTAGGGGGGACCCAGTACTTC. Translating it yields CASSHLGGTQYF.

This clonotype has ten or more counts. The V gene is TRBV9, the J gene TRBJ2-1; D may match TRBD1 or TRBD2 (5 bases each). Germline CDR1 reads SGDLS; CDR2 reads YYNGEE. Trimming cost V 3 bases and J 6 bases, with 10 bases left between them. The CDR3 totals 13 residues. CDR3 in amino acids: CASSDRDGNEQFF. The CDR3 nucleotides read TGTGCCAGCAGCGACCGGGACGGCAATGAGCAGTTCTTC.

This clonotype was seen ten or more times. This CDR3 is CASSLRDRKAFF. The CDR3 DNA reads as TGTGCCAGCAGTTTGAGGGATAGAAAAGCTTTCTTT. The rearrangement joins TRBV28 to TRBJ1-1; D is unclear. The CDR3 is 12 residues long. Germline V gene data show CDR1 as MDHEN and CDR2 as SYDVKM. With 3 bases removed from V and 9 bases from J, the gap between germline ends came to 11 bases.